Presented here are 20 T cell receptor beta chains from one specimen sequenced in a study of T-cell memory formation after mild COVID-19. From the 5' RACE reads, TCRdb called clonotypes with MiXCR, one entry per CDR3 protein. The sample has under 700,000 distinct CDR3 sequences; about a fifth are singletons. The source material was PBMCs or a T cell subset sorted from them (not recorded which). The receptors originated from an adult woman who had mild COVID-19 (a few samples of this study predate the infection). Cell type and time point are not known.

The chain employs TRBV7-2 and TRBJ2-2; D gene uncertain. Germline V lookup: CDR1 SGHTA, CDR2 FQGNSA. This CDR3 contains 18 residues. The V end was cut by 2 bases, the J end by 0 bases, with 16 bases between. Here the CDR3 DNA reads TGTGCCAGCAGCTTATGGGTTTCAGTCCAGACGAACACCGGGGAGCTGTTTTTT. Amino acids: CASSLWVSVQTNTGELFF.

This clonotype has a handful of counts. The V and J genes are TRBV27 and TRBJ2-7; tentatively, D is TRBD1 (6 bases). Per germline, CDR1 MNHEY and CDR2 SMNVEV (reference sequence). Trimming stripped 6 bases from V and 3 bases from J, with 21 bases between. The length of the CDR3 is 16 residues. The CDR3 nucleotides are TGTGCCAGCAGCTCTATCACAGGGATGGGTTACTACGAGCAGTACTTC. It yields the protein CASSSITGMGYYEQYF.

This clonotype was seen at least ten times. The chain is built from TRBV5-1 and TRBJ2-2; no clear D. Germline V lookup: CDR1 SGHRS, CDR2 YFSETQ. V lost 0 bases, J lost 5 bases, and 11 bases lay in between. The CDR3 covers 15 residues. In DNA form, the CDR3 reads TGCGCCAGCAGCTTGGATCCCCCCGGGACCGGGGAGCTGTTTTTT. It encodes CASSLDPPGTGELFF.

This clonotype has just a few counts. The gene calls are TRBV19 and TRBJ2-1, with no clear D. In germline, CDR1 is LNHDA, CDR2 SQIVND (reference sequence). The V and J ends lost 1 base and 2 bases respectively, with 12 bases between them. This CDR3 has 16 residues. The CDR3 nucleotides are TGTGCCAGTAGTATAGTAGGGTTTCTAGCCTACAATGAGCAGTTCTTC. Translating gives CASSIVGFLAYNEQFF.

CDR3 DNA: TGTGCCAGCAGCTTAGCCGCAGGGGGGGGCTCCTACAATGAGCAGTTCTTC. It yields the protein CASSLAAGGGSYNEQFF. The chain combines TRBV7-9 with TRBJ2-1; D possibly uses TRBD1 or TRBD2 (7 bases each). V lost 0 bases to trimming and J lost 0 bases, with 12 bases between them. The CDR3 length is 17 residues. Germline-derived CDR1 and CDR2 are SEHNR and FQNEAQ (reference sequence).

The chain is built from TRBV10-3 and TRBJ2-1; 10 nucleotides align to TRBD2. Germline lookup yields CDR1 ENHRY and CDR2 SYGVKD. The CDR3 has 18 residues. V shed 2 bases, J shed 6 bases, and the junction held 13 bases outside the gene matches. The CDR3 bases are TGTGCCATCAGTGAGACCAGCTTGGAGCGGGAGGGGCCCAATGAGCAGTTCTTC. This sequence encodes CAISETSLEREGPNEQFF.

The rearrangement links TRBV7-8 to TRBJ2-1; D unresolved. Germline V gives CDR1 SGHVS, CDR2 FQNEAQ. V lost 5 bases and J 0 bases, leaving 8 bases between the germline ends. The CDR3 has 14 residues. Here the CDR3 DNA reads TGTGCCAGCAGCCCCGGGTACTCCTACAATGAGCAGTTCTTC. Translating it yields CASSPGYSYNEQFF.

This clonotype has only a few counts. This chain uses TRBV4-3 with TRBJ1-6; 10 bases are a match to TRBD1. This CDR3 is built from 16 residues. The ends lost 0 bases at V and 9 bases at J; junction bases unmatched: 5. From germline, CDR1 is LGHNA and CDR2 YSLEER. The CDR3 coding sequence is TGCGCCAGCAGCCAAGATCTGGGACAGGGGATTTCACCCCTCCACTTT. Its protein product is CASSQDLGQGISPLHF.

The V call is TRBV7-9, the J call TRBJ2-6; TRBD1 is a possible D gene (5 bases). Germline V CDR1 and CDR2: SEHNR, FQNEAQ (reference sequence). This CDR3 is 15 amino acids long. Trimming removed 4 bases at V and 0 bases at J, with 7 bases between. CDR3 sequence reads: CASSSTDSGANVLTF. The DNA for the CDR3 is TGTGCCAGCAGCTCGACAGACTCTGGGGCCAACGTCCTGACTTTC.

The rearrangement uses TRBV7-9 and TRBJ1-1; TRBD1 aligns across 8 bases. From germline, CDR1 is SEHNR and CDR2 FQNEAQ (reference sequence). This CDR3 has 17 residues. The ends lost 3 bases at V and 3 bases at J; junction bases unmatched: 12. CDR3 protein: CASSLVRGPLRDTEAFF. CDR3 coding DNA: TGTGCCAGCAGCTTGGTCAGGGGGCCACTCAGGGACACTGAAGCTTTCTTT.

The rearrangement links TRBV24-1 to TRBJ2-1; 14 bases match TRBD2. The CDR3 has 22 residues. The V and J ends lost 4 bases and 0 bases, in that order; junction bases with no gene match: 16. CDR1 and CDR2 from the germline V gene are KGHDR and SFDVKD. CDR3 amino acids: CATSDRTLRTSGRPSSYNEQFF. The CDR3 DNA follows: TGTGCCACCAGTGACCGAACACTCCGGACTAGCGGGAGGCCGAGCTCCTACAATGAGCAGTTCTTC.

In this sample, this clonotype turned up a few times. This chain connects TRBV27 to TRBJ2-2, with 10 bases lining up with TRBD2. Germline trimming cut 4 bases from V and 6 bases from J; bases unmatched to any gene: 11. This CDR3 is built from 17 residues. Per the germline V gene, CDR1 is MNHEY and CDR2 is SMNVEV (reference sequence). CDR3 DNA sequence: TGTGCCAGCAGTTACCTAGCGGGAGTGGGCGCACCCGGGGAGCTGTTTTTT. Residues: CASSYLAGVGAPGELFF.

This chain uses TRBV6-6 with TRBJ2-7; D gene ambiguous. Germline V gene lookup returns CDR1 MNHNY and CDR2 SVGAGI (reference sequence). The CDR3 is made up of 13 amino acids. V lost 0 bases, J lost 2 bases, and 5 bases lay in between. CDR3 coding DNA: TGTGCCAGCAGTTACTCGAACACCTACGAGCAGTACTTC. Translation: CASSYSNTYEQYF.

The table lists this clonotype with a count of one. The chain has TRBV7-9 and TRBJ2-1; 8 bases line up with TRBD2. The CDR3 is 14 amino acids. Germline V gene data show CDR1 as SEHNR and CDR2 as FQNEAQ (reference sequence). With 8 bases clipped from V and 7 bases from J, the junction kept 10 bases outside the gene matches. CDR3 coding DNA: TGTGCCAGCTTGGATAGCGGGATTCGGAATGAGCAGTTCTTC. Translation gives CASLDSGIRNEQFF.

The chain is built from TRBV4-2 and TRBJ2-1, with a tentative D call TRBD2 (7 bases). Deletions cut 5 bases from V and 7 bases from J, with 15 bases between. The CDR3 sequence is 14 residues long. Per the germline V gene, CDR1 is LGHNA and CDR2 is YNFKEQ. CDR3 DNA sequence: TGTGCCAGCAGCTCGGGGGGCGCCGCTAATGAGCAGTTCTTC. Its protein is CASSSGGAANEQFF.

This clonotype came up many times. The V and J genes are TRBV5-1 and TRBJ2-3, with a possible D match to TRBD2 (6 bases). Trimming stripped 4 bases from V and 0 bases from J, with 9 bases between. CDR1 is SGHRS and CDR2 is YFSETQ in the germline V gene. The length of the CDR3 is 14 residues. The CDR3 here is CASSPGTSTDTQYF. The CDR3 DNA is TGCGCCAGCAGCCCTGGGACTAGCACAGATACGCAGTATTTT.

This clonotype was observed a few times. The chain joins TRBV12-3 or TRBV12-4 to TRBJ1-5; the match to TRBD1 covers 7 bases. There are 14 residues in the CDR3. The V gene end was trimmed by 7 bases and the J gene end by 6 bases; junction bases not matched to a gene: 9. The CDR3 coding sequence is TGTGCCAGCACCCAGGGGGTTTTCACTCAGCCCCAGCATTTT. This gives the protein CASTQGVFTQPQHF.

The chain has TRBV7-9 and TRBJ2-5; D possibly matches TRBD1 or TRBD2 (5 bases each). This CDR3 has 16 residues. The V end lost 5 bases, the J end lost 0 bases, and 16 bases lay between the germline ends. CDR1 is SEHNR, CDR2 FQNEAQ, per germline (reference sequence). Here the CDR3 DNA reads TGTGCCAGCAGCCCTCGGGACCGAGGAAACCAAGAGACCCAGTACTTC. Protein: CASSPRDRGNQETQYF.

This clonotype has more than one count but fewer than ten. This chain joins TRBV6-2 or TRBV6-3 and TRBJ2-7; 12 nucleotides match TRBD2. Germline loops: CDR1 MNHEY, CDR2 SVGEGT. J gave up 6 bases and V 4 bases, and 7 bases lay outside the gene matches. The CDR3 has 15 residues. CDR3 sequence (DNA): TGTGCCAGCAGTTTCCTCCTAGCGGGAGGGACCGAGCAGTACTTC. Protein sequence: CASSFLLAGGTEQYF.

This rearrangement joins TRBV6-5 to TRBJ1-2, with 9 bases matching TRBD1. CDR1 MNHEY and CDR2 SVGAGI come from the germline V gene. CDR3 length equals 16 residues. V lost 2 bases to trimming and J lost 6 bases; unmatched junction nucleotides: 10. For the CDR3, the DNA is TGTGCCAGCAGTTACGCGATGGGACAGGGATATGATGGCTACACCTTC. Translating it yields CASSYAMGQGYDGYTF.